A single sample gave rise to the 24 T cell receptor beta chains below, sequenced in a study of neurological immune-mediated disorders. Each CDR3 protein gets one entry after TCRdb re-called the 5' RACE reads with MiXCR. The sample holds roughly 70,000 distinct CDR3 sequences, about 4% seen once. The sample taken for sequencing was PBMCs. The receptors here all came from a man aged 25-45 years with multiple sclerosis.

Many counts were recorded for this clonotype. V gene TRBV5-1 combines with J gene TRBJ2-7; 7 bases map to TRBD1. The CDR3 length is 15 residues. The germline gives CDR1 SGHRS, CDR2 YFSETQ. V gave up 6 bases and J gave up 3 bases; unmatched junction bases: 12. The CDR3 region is CASTPEGAGFYEQYF. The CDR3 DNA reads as TGCGCCAGCACGCCTGAGGGGGCTGGTTTCTACGAGCAGTACTTC.

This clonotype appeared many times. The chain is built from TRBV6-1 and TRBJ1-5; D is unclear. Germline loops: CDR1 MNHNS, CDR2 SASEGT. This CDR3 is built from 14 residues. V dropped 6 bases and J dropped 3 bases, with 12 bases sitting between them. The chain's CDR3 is CASSIRANNQPQHF. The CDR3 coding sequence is TGTGCCAGCAGCATCCGGGCCAACAATCAGCCCCAGCATTTT.

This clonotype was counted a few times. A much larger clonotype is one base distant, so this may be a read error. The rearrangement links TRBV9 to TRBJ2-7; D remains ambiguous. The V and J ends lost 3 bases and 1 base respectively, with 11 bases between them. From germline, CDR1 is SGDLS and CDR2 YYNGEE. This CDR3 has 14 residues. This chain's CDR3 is CASSALTQSYEQYF. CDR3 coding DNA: TGTGCCAGCAGCGCCTTAACACAGTCCTACGAGCAGTACTTC. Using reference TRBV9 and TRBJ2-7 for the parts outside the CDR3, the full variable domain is DSGVTQTPKHLITATGQRVTLRCSPRSGDLSVYWYQQSLDQGLQFLIQYYNGEERAKGNILERFSAQQFPDLHSELNLSSLELGDSALYFCASSALTQSYEQYFGPGTRLTVT.

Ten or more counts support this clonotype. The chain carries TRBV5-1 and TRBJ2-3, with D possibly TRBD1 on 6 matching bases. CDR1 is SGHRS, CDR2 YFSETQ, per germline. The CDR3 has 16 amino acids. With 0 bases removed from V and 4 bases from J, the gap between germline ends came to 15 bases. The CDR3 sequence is CASSLAWGPTSDTQYF. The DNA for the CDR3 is TGCGCCAGCAGCTTGGCCTGGGGGCCCACGTCAGATACGCAGTATTTT.

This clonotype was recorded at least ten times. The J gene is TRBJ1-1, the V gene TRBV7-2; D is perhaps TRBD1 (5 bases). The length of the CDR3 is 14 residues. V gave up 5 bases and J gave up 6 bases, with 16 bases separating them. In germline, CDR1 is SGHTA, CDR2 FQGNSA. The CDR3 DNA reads TGTGCCAGCAGCCGAGAACCGAAAGGGGCTGAAGCTTTCTTT. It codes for CASSREPKGAEAFF.

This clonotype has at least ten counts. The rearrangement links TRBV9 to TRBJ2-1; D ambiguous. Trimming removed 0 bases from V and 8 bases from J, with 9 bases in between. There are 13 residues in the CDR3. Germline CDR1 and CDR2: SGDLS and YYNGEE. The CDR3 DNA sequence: TGTGCCAGCAGCGTAGGGGTTGAGGATGAGCAGTTCTTC. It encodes CASSVGVEDEQFF.

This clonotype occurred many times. The CDR3 sequence: CAISEMRGNQPQHF. In DNA form, the CDR3 reads TGTGCCATCAGTGAGATGCGGGGCAATCAGCCCCAGCATTTT. The J gene is TRBJ1-5, the V gene TRBV10-3; D remains unclear. There are 14 residues in the CDR3. Trimming pared 2 bases from V and 2 bases from J, leaving 7 bases between. Germline assignment: CDR1 ENHRY and CDR2 SYGVKD.

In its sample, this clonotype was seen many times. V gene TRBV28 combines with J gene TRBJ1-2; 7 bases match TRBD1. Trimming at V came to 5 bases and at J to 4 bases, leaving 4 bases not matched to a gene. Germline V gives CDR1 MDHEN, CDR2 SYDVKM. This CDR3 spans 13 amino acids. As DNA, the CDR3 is TGTGCCAGCAGTCGGACAGGAACCTATGGCTACACCTTC. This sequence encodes CASSRTGTYGYTF.

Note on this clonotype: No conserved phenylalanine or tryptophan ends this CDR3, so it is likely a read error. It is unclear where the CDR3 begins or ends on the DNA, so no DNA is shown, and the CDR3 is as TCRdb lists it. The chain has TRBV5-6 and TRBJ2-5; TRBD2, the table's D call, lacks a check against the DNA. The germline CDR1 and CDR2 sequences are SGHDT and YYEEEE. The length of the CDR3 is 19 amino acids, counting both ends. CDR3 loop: CASSSTPGLAGPWGETQYN.

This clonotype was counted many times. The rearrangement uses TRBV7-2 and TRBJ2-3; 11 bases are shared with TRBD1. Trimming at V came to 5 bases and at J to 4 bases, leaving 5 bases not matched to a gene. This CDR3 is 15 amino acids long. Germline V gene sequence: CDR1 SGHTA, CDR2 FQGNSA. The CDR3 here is CASSQDRGLADTQYF. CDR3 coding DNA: TGTGCCAGCAGCCAGGACAGGGGGCTCGCAGATACGCAGTATTTT.

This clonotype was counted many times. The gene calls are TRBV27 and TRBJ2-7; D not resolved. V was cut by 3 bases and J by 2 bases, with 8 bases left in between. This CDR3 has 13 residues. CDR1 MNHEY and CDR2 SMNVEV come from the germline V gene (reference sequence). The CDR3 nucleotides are TGTGCCAGCAGTTTCGCAGGTACCTACGAGCAGTACTTC. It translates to CASSFAGTYEQYF.

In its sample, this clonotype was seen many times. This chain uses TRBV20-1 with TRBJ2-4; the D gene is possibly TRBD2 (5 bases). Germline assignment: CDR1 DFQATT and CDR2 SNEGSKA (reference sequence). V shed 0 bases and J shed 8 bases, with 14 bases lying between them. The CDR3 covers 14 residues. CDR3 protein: CSARDFGFGDIQYF. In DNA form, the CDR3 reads TGCAGTGCTAGAGATTTCGGGTTCGGGGACATTCAGTACTTC.

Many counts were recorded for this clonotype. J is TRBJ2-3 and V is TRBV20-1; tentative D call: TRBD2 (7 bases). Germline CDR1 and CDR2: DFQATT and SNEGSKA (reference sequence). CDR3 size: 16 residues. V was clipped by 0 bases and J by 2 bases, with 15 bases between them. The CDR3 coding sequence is TGCAGTGCTAGAGATTTTCGCGGGGGCCTCACAGATACGCAGTATTTT. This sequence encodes CSARDFRGGLTDTQYF.

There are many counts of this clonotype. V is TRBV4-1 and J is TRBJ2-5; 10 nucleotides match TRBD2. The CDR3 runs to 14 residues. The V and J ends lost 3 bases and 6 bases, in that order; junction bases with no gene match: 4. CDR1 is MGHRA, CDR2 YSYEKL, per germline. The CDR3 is CASSHLSGGQTQYF. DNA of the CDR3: TGCGCCAGCAGCCACCTTAGCGGGGGGCAGACCCAGTACTTC.

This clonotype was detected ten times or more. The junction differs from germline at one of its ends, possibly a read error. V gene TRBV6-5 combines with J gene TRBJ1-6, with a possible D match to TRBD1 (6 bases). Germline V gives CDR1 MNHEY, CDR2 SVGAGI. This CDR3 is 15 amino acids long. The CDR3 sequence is CASSYRGQLNSPLNF. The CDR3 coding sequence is TGTGCCAGCAGTTACCGGGGGCAGCTAAATTCACCCCTCAACTTT.

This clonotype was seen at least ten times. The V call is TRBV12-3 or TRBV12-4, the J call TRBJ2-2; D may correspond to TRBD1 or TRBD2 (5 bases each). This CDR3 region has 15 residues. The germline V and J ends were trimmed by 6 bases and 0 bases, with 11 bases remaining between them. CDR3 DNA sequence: TGTGCCAGCAGCTCCTGGGGGTCGAACACCGGGGAGCTGTTTTTT. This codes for CASSSWGSNTGELFF.

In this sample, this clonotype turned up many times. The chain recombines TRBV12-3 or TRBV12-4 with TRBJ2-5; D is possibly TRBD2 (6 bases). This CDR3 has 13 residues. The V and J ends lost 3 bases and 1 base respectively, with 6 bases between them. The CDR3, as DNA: TGTGCCAGCAGTTTCGGGGGCCAAGAGACCCAGTACTTC. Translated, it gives CASSFGGQETQYF.

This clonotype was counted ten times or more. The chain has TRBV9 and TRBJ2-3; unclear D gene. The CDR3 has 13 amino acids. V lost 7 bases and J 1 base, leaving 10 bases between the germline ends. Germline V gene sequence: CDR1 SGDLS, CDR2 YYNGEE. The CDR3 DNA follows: TGTGCCAGCGAAAAAGGAGGCACAGATACGCAGTATTTT. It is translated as CASEKGGTDTQYF.

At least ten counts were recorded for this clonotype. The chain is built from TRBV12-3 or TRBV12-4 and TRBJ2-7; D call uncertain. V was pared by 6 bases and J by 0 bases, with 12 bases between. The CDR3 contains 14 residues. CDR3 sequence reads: CASRFSWASYEQYF. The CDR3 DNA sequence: TGTGCCAGCAGATTTTCGTGGGCCTCCTACGAGCAGTACTTC.

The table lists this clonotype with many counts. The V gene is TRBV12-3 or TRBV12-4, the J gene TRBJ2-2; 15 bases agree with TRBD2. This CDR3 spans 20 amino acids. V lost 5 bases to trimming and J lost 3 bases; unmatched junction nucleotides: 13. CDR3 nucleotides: TGTGCCAGCAGTCTTCCCGGGACTAGCGGGGGGTGGGGAGACACCGGGGAGCTGTTTTTT. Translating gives CASSLPGTSGGWGDTGELFF.

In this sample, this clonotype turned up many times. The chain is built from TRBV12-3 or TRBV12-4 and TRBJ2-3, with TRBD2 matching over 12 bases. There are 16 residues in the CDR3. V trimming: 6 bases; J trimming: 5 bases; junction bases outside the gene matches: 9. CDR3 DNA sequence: TGTGCCAGCAGAGACAGACTAGCGGGGGCTATAGATACGCAGTATTTT. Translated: CASRDRLAGAIDTQYF.

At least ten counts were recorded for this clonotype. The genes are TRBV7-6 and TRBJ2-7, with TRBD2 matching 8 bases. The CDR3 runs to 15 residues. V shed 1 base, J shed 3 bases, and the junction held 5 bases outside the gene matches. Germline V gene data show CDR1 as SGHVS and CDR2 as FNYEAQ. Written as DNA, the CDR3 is TGTGCCAGCAGCTTAGAAGCGGGGGACTTCTACGAGCAGTACTTC. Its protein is CASSLEAGDFYEQYF.

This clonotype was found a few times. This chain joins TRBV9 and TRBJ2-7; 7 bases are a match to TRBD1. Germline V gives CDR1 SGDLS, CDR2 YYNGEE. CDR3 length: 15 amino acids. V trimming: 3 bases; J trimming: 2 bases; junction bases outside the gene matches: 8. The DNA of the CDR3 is TGTGCCAGCAGCGGATTGGGACAGTCCGCCTACGAGCAGTACTTC. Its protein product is CASSGLGQSAYEQYF.

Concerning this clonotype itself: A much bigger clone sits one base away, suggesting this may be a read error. CDR3 sequence: CASSLTVYSNEQYF. The CDR3 DNA sequence: TGCGCCAGCAGCTTAACAGTGTACTCCAACGAGCAGTACTTC. This sequence joins TRBV5-1 and TRBJ2-7; D call uncertain. Germline CDR1 SGHRS, CDR2 YFSETQ. The CDR3 extends over 14 amino acids.